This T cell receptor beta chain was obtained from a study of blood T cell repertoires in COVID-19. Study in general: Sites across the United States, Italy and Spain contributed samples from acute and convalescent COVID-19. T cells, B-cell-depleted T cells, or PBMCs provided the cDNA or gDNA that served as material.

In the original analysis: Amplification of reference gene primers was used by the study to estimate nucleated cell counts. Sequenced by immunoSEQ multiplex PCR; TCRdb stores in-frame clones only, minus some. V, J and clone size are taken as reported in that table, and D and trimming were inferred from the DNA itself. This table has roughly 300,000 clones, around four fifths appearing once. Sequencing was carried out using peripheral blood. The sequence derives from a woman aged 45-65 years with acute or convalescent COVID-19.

The DNA for the CDR3 is TGTGCCAGCAGCCAAGATAAGGGGGCTAGCGGGCTATCTTATGAGACCCAGTACTTC. It translates to CASSQDKGASGLSYETQYF. The chain combines TRBV3-1 (or the pseudogene TRBV3-2) with TRBJ2-5, with a possible D match to TRBD2 (8 bases). The germline gives CDR1 LGHDT, CDR2 YNNKEL (reference sequence). The CDR3 contains 19 residues. Trimming stripped 0 bases from V and 5 bases from J, with 25 bases between.